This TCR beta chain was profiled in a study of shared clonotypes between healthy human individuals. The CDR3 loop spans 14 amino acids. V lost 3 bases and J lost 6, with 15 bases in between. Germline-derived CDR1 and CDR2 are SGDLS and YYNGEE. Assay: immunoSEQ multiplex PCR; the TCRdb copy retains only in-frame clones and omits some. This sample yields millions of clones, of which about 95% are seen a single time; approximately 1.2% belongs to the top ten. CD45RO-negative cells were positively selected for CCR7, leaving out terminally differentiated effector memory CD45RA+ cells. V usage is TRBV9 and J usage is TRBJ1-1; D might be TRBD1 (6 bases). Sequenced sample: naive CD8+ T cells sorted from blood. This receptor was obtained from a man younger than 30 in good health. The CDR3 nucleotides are TGTGCCAGCAGCGAGCTTGGGGGCGGGCCTGAAGCTTTCTTT. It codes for CASSELGGGPEAFF.